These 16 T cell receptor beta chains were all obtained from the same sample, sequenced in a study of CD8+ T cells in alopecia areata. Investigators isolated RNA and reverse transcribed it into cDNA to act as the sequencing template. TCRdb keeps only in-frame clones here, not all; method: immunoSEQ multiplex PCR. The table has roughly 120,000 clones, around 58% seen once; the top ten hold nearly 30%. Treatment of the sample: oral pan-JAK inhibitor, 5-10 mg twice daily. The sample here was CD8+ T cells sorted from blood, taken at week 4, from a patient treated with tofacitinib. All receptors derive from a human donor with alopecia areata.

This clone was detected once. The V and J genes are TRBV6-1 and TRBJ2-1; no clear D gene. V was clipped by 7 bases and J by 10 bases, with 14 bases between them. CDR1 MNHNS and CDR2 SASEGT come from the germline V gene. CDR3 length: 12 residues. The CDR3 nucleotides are TGTGCCAGCATCGAAAGGACGACCGAGCAGTTCTTC. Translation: CASIERTTEQFF.

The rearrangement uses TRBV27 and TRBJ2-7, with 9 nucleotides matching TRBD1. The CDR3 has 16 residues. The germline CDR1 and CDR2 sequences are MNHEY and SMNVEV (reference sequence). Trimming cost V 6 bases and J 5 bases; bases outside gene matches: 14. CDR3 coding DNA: TGTGCCAGCAGCGATCCCCCGGACAGGGGACGGGACGAGCAGTACTTC. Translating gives CASSDPPDRGRDEQYF.

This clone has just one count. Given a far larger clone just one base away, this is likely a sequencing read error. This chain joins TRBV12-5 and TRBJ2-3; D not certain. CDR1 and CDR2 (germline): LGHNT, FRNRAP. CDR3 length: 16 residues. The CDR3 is CASDLGWQESTDTQYF. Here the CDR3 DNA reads TGTGCTAGTGATTTGGGGTGGCAGGAAAGCACAGATACGCAGTATTTT.

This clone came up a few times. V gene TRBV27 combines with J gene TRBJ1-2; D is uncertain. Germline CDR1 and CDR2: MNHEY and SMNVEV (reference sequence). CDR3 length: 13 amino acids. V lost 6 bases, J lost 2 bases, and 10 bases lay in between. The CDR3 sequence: CASSYGPNYGYTF. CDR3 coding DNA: TGTGCCAGCAGCTATGGGCCCAACTATGGCTACACCTTC.

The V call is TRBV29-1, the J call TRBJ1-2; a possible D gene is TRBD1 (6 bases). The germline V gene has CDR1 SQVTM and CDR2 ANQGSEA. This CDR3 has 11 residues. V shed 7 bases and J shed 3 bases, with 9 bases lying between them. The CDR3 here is CSAPGDYGYTF. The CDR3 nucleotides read TGCAGCGCTCCAGGGGACTATGGCTACACCTTC. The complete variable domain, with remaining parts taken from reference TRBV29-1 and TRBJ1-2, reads SAVISQKPSRDICQRGTSLTIQCQVDSQVTMMFWYRQQPGQSLTLIATANQGSEATYESGFVIDKFPISRPNLTFSTLTVSNMSPEDSSIYLCSAPGDYGYTFGSGTRLTVV.

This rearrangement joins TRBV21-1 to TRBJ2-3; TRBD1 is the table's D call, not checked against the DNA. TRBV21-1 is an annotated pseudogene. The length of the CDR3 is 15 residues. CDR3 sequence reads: CASSKVKAQGDTQYF. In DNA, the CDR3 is TGTGCCAGCAGCAAAGTTAAGGCCCAGGGAGATACGCAGTATTTT.

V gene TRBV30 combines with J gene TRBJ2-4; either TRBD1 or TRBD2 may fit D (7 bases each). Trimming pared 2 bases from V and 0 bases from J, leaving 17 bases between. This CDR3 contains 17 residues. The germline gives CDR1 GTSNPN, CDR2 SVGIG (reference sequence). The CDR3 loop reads CAWSHSTGTIAKNIQYF. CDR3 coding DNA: TGTGCCTGGAGTCACTCGACAGGGACTATAGCCAAAAACATTCAGTACTTC.

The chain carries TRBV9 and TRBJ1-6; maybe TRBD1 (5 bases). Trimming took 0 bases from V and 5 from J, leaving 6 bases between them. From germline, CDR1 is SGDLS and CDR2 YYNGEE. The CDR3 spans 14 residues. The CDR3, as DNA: TGTGCCAGCAGCGTAGGAGGGGATAATTCACCCCTCCACTTT. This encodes CASSVGGDNSPLHF.

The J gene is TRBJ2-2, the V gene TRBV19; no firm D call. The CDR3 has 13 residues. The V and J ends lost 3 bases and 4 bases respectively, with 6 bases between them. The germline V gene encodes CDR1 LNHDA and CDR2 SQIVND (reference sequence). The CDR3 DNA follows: TGTGCCAGTAGTATCGCGGTCACCGGGGAGCTGTTTTTT. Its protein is CASSIAVTGELFF.

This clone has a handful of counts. CDR3 in amino acids: CASNQGETASTDTQYF. CDR3 in DNA: TGTGCCAGCAATCAGGGGGAAACGGCTAGCACAGATACGCAGTATTTT. This rearrangement joins TRBV2 to TRBJ2-3; 7 nucleotides match TRBD1. The CDR3 loop spans 16 amino acids. V was clipped by 7 bases and J by 0 bases; unmatched bases: 10. Germline V gives CDR1 SNHLY, CDR2 FYNNEI.

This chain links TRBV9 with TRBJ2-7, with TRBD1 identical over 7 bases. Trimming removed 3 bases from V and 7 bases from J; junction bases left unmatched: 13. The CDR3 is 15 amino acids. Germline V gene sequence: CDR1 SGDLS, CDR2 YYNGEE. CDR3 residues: CASSGPPDRSGEQYF. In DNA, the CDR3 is TGTGCCAGCAGCGGCCCACCGGACAGGTCGGGGGAGCAGTACTTC.

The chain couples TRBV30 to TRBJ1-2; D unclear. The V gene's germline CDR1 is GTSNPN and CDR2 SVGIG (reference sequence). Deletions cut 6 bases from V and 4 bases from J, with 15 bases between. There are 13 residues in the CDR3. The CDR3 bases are TGTGCCTGCACTCGGACGCAAACCTATGGCTACACCTTC. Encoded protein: CACTRTQTYGYTF.

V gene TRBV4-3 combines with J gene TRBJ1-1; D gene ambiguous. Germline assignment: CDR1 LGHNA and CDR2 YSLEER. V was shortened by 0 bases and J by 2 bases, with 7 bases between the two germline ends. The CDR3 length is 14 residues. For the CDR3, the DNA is TGCGCCAGCAGCCAAGACCGGGGAAACACTGAAGCTTTCTTT. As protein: CASSQDRGNTEAFF.

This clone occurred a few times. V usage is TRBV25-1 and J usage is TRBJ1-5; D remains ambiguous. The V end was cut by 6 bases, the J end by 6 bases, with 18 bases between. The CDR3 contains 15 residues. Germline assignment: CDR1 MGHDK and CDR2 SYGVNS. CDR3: CASRPPFPRRQPQHF. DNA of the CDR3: TGTGCCAGCAGGCCGCCTTTTCCCCGCCGTCAGCCCCAGCATTTT. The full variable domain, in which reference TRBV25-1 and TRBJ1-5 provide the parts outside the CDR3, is EADIYQTPRYLVIGTGKKITLECSQTMGHDKMYWYQQDPGMELHLIHYSYGVNSTEKGDLSSESTVSRIRTEHFPLTLESARPSHTSQYLCASRPPFPRRQPQHFGDGTRLSIL.

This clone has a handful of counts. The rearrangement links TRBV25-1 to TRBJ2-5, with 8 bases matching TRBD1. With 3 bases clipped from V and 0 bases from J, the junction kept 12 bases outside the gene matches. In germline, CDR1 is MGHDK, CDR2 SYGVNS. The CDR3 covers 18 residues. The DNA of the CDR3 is TGTGCCAGCAGTGATATTATGGCTCGGGACAGGCACCAAGAGACCCAGTACTTC. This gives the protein CASSDIMARDRHQETQYF.

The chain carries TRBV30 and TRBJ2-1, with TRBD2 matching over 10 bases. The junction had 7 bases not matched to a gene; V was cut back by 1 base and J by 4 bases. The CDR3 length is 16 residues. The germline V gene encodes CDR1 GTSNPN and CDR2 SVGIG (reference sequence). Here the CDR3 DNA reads TGTGCCTGGAGTGACCCCAAGCGGGGGGGGTACAATGAGCAGTTCTTC. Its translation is CAWSDPKRGGYNEQFF.